This TCR beta chain was observed in a study of blood T cell repertoires in COVID-19. This clone is a singleton in its sample. CDR3 size: 12 residues. Deletions cut 4 bases from V and 2 bases from J, with 4 bases between. Germline V CDR1 and CDR2: SGHAT, FQNNGV. In the authors' methods: Reference gene primer amplification gave estimated nucleated cell counts. The method was immunoSEQ multiplex PCR; TCRdb's version includes in-frame clones alone and lacks a portion of them. Clone size and the V and J calls come from that table; the DNA yielded D and trimming. Of some 150,000 clones listed, around 84% are singletons.

The receptor was derived from a woman aged 45-65 years with acute or convalescent COVID-19. Material: peripheral blood. This chain joins TRBV11-2 and TRBJ2-3; no definite D call. The DNA of the CDR3 is TGTGCCAGCAGCTCCAACACAGATACGCAGTATTTT. It specifies CASSSNTDTQYF. Together with reference TRBV11-2 and TRBJ2-3, the CDR3 gives the full variable domain: EAGVAQSPRYKIIEKRQSVAFWCNPISGHATLYWYQQILGQGPKLLIQFQNNGVVDDSQLPKDRFSAERLKGVDSTLKIQPAKLEDSAVYLCASSSNTDTQYFGPGTRLTVL.